These 31 T cell receptor beta chains originate from one sample sequenced in a study of cytomegalovirus exposure and HLA in healthy donors. The PCR was carried out with 60 Vbeta primers and 13 Jbeta primers. The data were produced by immunoSEQ multiplex PCR, yet TCRdb's version contains in-frame clones alone and is incomplete. Counted here are some 180,000 clones, 79% occurring once; the ten biggest clones make up 3.5% to 5%. Sequencing was carried out using PBMCs. These receptors originate from a woman under 40 in good health and CMV-seropositive.

V and J are TRBV7-6 and TRBJ1-2; D is unclear. Germline assignment: CDR1 SGHVS and CDR2 FNYEAQ. CDR3 size: 15 residues. The ends were cut back, 5 bases at V and 10 bases at J, with 23 bases in the middle. CDR3 nucleotides: TGTGCCAGCAGCGCCTACACGGGATCTATGAAGGACTACACCTTC. Translated: CASSAYTGSMKDYTF.

The V and J genes are TRBV27 and TRBJ1-1; D might be TRBD1 (5 bases). This CDR3 spans 16 amino acids. V shed 0 bases and J shed 6 bases, with 17 bases lying between them. Germline lookup yields CDR1 MNHEY and CDR2 SMNVEV (reference sequence). Here the CDR3 DNA reads TGTGCCAGCAGTTTATCGTCGGGTCTCGGGGGATCTGAAGCTTTCTTT. The encoded protein is CASSLSSGLGGSEAFF.

The chain joins TRBV6-1 to TRBJ2-7, with D possibly TRBD2 on 6 matching bases. CDR1 is MNHNS and CDR2 is SASEGT in the germline V gene. V dropped 0 bases and J dropped 0 bases, with 15 bases sitting between them. The CDR3 covers 17 residues. Here the CDR3 reads CASSEAGAGEFSYEQYF. The CDR3 DNA is TGTGCCAGCAGTGAAGCGGGAGCGGGTGAGTTCTCCTACGAGCAGTACTTC.

The chain is built from TRBV5-8 and TRBJ2-1; 8 bases align to TRBD2. Germline CDR1 reads SGHTS; CDR2 reads YDEGEE. This CDR3 spans 15 amino acids. With V trimmed by 5 bases and J by 1 base, 5 bases remained unmatched. The CDR3 DNA follows: TGTGCCAGCAGTCCCGGGGGGGGATCCTACAATGAGCAGTTCTTC. Its translation: CASSPGGGSYNEQFF.

V usage is TRBV4-1 and J usage is TRBJ1-2, with TRBD1 matching 7 bases. The germline gives CDR1 MGHRA, CDR2 YSYEKL. This CDR3 contains 18 residues. V lost 1 base to trimming and J lost 5 bases; unmatched junction nucleotides: 16. The CDR3 region has the DNA TGCGCCAGCAGCCAAGTTGTCTACGGGACAGCCGAGACTTATGGCTACACCTTC. Residues: CASSQVVYGTAETYGYTF.

The gene calls are TRBV4-1 and TRBJ2-7, with TRBD2 identical over 8 bases. V lost 1 base and J lost 5; bases outside the gene matches: 10. Per the germline V gene, CDR1 is MGHRA and CDR2 is YSYEKL. This CDR3 is 16 amino acids long. CDR3 bases: TGCGCCAGCAGCCAAGTGGCGGGAGGTTTTTCCCACGAGCAGTACTTC. It translates to CASSQVAGGFSHEQYF.

The chain links TRBV6-6 to TRBJ1-2; TRBD1 aligns across 9 bases. Looked up from germline, CDR1 is MNHNY and CDR2 is SVGAGI (reference sequence). The CDR3 has 14 residues. V dropped 4 bases and J dropped 8; count of bases not matched to a gene: 8. In DNA form, the CDR3 reads TGTGCCAGCAGTTTCGGGACAGGGTTCGAAGGCTACACCTTC. This gives the protein CASSFGTGFEGYTF.

V and J are TRBV27 and TRBJ2-7; D is possibly TRBD1 (5 bases). Trimming left V 4 bases short and J 2 bases short, with 12 bases between. CDR1 MNHEY and CDR2 SMNVEV come from the germline V gene (reference sequence). This CDR3 comprises 14 residues. This CDR3 is CASSSRDRTYEQYF. Here the CDR3 DNA reads TGTGCCAGCAGTTCGCGTGACAGAACCTACGAGCAGTACTTC.

This chain joins TRBV30 and TRBJ2-7; possible D gene TRBD1, 5 bases. The germline gives CDR1 GTSNPN, CDR2 SVGIG (reference sequence). With 3 bases removed from V and 2 bases from J, the gap between germline ends came to 14 bases. The CDR3 length is 14 residues. The CDR3 sequence: CAWRKDTGPYEQYF. The DNA for the CDR3 is TGTGCCTGGAGAAAGGACACGGGCCCCTACGAGCAGTACTTC.

A remark on this clone: Mismatch with germline at one junction end may stem from a read error. The gene calls are TRBV6-5 and TRBJ1-3; D is undetermined. This CDR3 spans 13 amino acids. Germline loops: CDR1 MNHEY, CDR2 SVGAGI. CDR3 residues: CASSLNTGRPRIF. The CDR3 coding sequence is TGTGCCAGCAGCCTGAACACCGGGAGGCCTAGAATTTTT.

This clone showed up just a few times. V usage is TRBV6-5 and J usage is TRBJ1-2; 9 bases match TRBD1. With 6 bases clipped from V and 8 bases from J, the junction kept 10 bases outside the gene matches. The CDR3 sequence is 14 residues long. CDR1 MNHEY and CDR2 SVGAGI come from the germline V gene. The CDR3 loop reads CASRDTGGVGGYTF. For the CDR3, the DNA is TGTGCCAGCAGGGATACAGGGGGCGTCGGGGGCTACACCTTC.

This clone was counted a single time. The chain uses TRBV10-2 and TRBJ2-3; 11 bases line up with TRBD2. CDR3 size: 16 residues. Germline V gives CDR1 WSHSY, CDR2 SAAADI. The J segment lost 0 bases and the V segment lost 1 base, leaving 0 bases of the junction unmatched. CDR3 DNA sequence: TGCGCCAGCAGTGAGTTAGCGGGGGGGAGCACAGATACGCAGTATTTT. Its protein is CASSELAGGSTDTQYF.

The V gene is TRBV7-8, the J gene TRBJ2-1; no firm D call. Germline V lookup: CDR1 SGHVS, CDR2 FQNEAQ. The CDR3 is 15 amino acids. Trimming took off 4 bases at V and 0 bases at J, with 10 bases between the two ends. In DNA, the CDR3 is TGTGCCAGCAGCTCCCCCCCCCGCTCCTACAATGAGCAGTTCTTC. Translation gives CASSSPPRSYNEQFF. Supplemented by reference TRBV7-8 and TRBJ2-1, the full variable domain reads GAGVSQSPRYKVAKRGQDVALRCDPISGHVSLFWYQQALGQGPEFLTYFQNEAQLDKSGLPSDRFFAERPEGSVSTLKIQRTQQEDSAVYLCASSSPPRSYNEQFFGPGTRLTVL.

The chain combines TRBV27 with TRBJ1-4; D gene uncertain. V was pared by 5 bases and J by 0 bases, with 10 bases between. Germline values: CDR1 MNHEY, CDR2 SMNVEV (reference sequence). This CDR3 has 15 residues. The CDR3 DNA reads TGTGCCAGCAGTGAAACTCACGCAACTAATGAAAAACTGTTTTTT. Protein: CASSETHATNEKLFF.

J is TRBJ2-7 and V is TRBV11-3, with TRBD2 matching 8 bases. The CDR3 is made up of 16 amino acids. Germline-derived CDR1 and CDR2 are SGHNT and YENEEA. The J segment lost 5 bases and the V segment lost 8 bases, leaving 17 bases of the junction unmatched. The CDR3 loop is CASSYRAGTRFDEQYF. In nucleotides, the CDR3 is TGTGCCAGCTCCTACCGAGCCGGGACTAGATTCGACGAGCAGTACTTC.

The V and J genes are TRBV7-6 and TRBJ1-1; TRBD1 is a possible D gene (5 bases). This CDR3 has 16 residues. CDR1 and CDR2 (germline): SGHVS, FNYEAQ. V was pared by 3 bases and J by 7 bases, with 21 bases between. The CDR3 DNA reads TGTGCCAGCAGCTTGTATGACTCTCAATCCGGGGGTGAAGCTTTCTTT. It encodes CASSLYDSQSGGEAFF.

A few counts support this clone. Written as DNA, the CDR3 is TGTGCCAGCAGCCAAGCTGGGGGGGCGCGTGAACTGGGTCAATTGGGGACTGAAGCTTTCTTT. Translating it yields CASSQAGGARELGQLGTEAFF. The J gene is TRBJ1-1, the V gene TRBV14, with a tentative D call TRBD1 (6 bases). There are 21 residues in the CDR3. In germline, CDR1 is SGHDN, CDR2 FVKESK. Trimming cost V 1 base and J 5 bases, with 32 bases left between them. The full variable domain, its missing parts supplied by reference TRBV14 and TRBJ1-1, is EAGVTQFPSHSVIEKGQTVTLRCDPISGHDNLYWYRRVMGKEIKFLLHFVKESKQDESGMPNNRFLAERTGGTYSTLKVQPAELEDSGVYFCASSQAGGARELGQLGTEAFFGQGTRLTVV.

The J gene is TRBJ1-2, the V gene TRBV12-5, with a possible D match to TRBD1 (5 bases). Germline-derived CDR1 and CDR2 are LGHNT and FRNRAP. The CDR3 runs 14 residues. V lost 5 bases to trimming and J lost 4 bases, with 14 bases between them. Here the CDR3 reads CASGLHRLGYGYTF. In nucleotides, the CDR3 is TGTGCTAGTGGTCTGCACAGGCTCGGCTATGGCTACACCTTC.

The J gene is TRBJ1-1, the V gene TRBV9, with D unclear. V dropped 0 bases and J dropped 1 base, with 7 bases sitting between them. The CDR3 runs 14 residues. Germline V gene lookup returns CDR1 SGDLS and CDR2 YYNGEE. CDR3 nucleotides: TGTGCCAGCAGCGTAGGGGCGGGGAACACTGAAGCTTTCTTT. Its protein product is CASSVGAGNTEAFF. Complete variable domain (other parts from reference TRBV9 and TRBJ1-1): DSGVTQTPKHLITATGQRVTLRCSPRSGDLSVYWYQQSLDQGLQFLIQYYNGEERAKGNILERFSAQQFPDLHSELNLSSLELGDSALYFCASSVGAGNTEAFFGQGTRLTVV.

There are a few counts of this clone. The chain has TRBV4-1 and TRBJ1-2; TRBD1 might be the D (5 bases). This CDR3 has 14 residues. Per germline, CDR1 MGHRA and CDR2 YSYEKL. V lost 1 base to trimming and J lost 1 base, with 7 bases between them. The chain's CDR3 is CASSQVGDNYGYTF. CDR3 DNA: TGCGCCAGCAGCCAAGTAGGGGATAACTATGGCTACACCTTC.

This chain joins TRBV30 and TRBJ1-1; TRBD1 aligns across 7 bases. The CDR3 totals 16 residues. V lost 4 bases, J lost 3 bases, and 14 bases stayed unmatched. Germline V gene lookup returns CDR1 GTSNPN and CDR2 SVGIG (reference sequence). The CDR3 sequence is CAWKVRLKGADTEAFF. As DNA, the CDR3 is TGTGCCTGGAAGGTCCGCTTAAAGGGGGCCGACACTGAAGCTTTCTTT.

The J gene is TRBJ1-2, the V gene TRBV9, with 8 bases matching TRBD1. With 6 bases clipped from V and 5 bases from J, the junction kept 9 bases outside the gene matches. This CDR3 is built from 14 residues. Germline lookup yields CDR1 SGDLS and CDR2 YYNGEE. In nucleotides, the CDR3 is TGTGCCAGCACCGACATAACAGGGGGGTATGGCTACACCTTC. Translated: CASTDITGGYGYTF.

This rearrangement joins TRBV7-2 to TRBJ1-1; TRBD1 is a possible D gene (5 bases). CDR1 SGHTA and CDR2 FQGNSA come from the germline V gene. The CDR3 loop spans 12 amino acids. V shed 2 bases and J shed 7 bases, with 8 bases lying between them. CDR3 bases: TGTGCCAGCAGCTTATTCGGGGGTGAAGCTTTCTTT. Its translation is CASSLFGGEAFF.

The chain uses TRBV4-3 and TRBJ1-2; a weak D match, TRBD1 (6 bases). This CDR3 is built from 18 residues. Per germline, CDR1 LGHNA and CDR2 YSLEER. V shed 3 bases and J shed 6 bases, with 26 bases lying between them. This CDR3 reads CASSQRTAVRGGSDGYTF. In DNA, the CDR3 is TGCGCCAGCAGCCAGCGCACCGCAGTGAGGGGGGGCTCCGATGGCTACACCTTC.

The chain has TRBV5-4 and TRBJ2-1, with 8 bases aligning to TRBD2. With V trimmed by 5 bases and J by 10 bases, 8 bases remained unmatched. The CDR3 is 13 residues long. Looked up from germline, CDR1 is SGHNT and CDR2 is YYREEE (reference sequence). The CDR3: CASSPTSAVEQFF. The DNA of the CDR3 is TGTGCCAGCAGTCCGACTAGCGCCGTGGAGCAGTTCTTC.

The V gene is TRBV4-1, the J gene TRBJ1-2; tentative D call: TRBD1 (5 bases). The ends were cut back, 2 bases at V and 8 bases at J, with 18 bases in the middle. The germline V gene has CDR1 MGHRA and CDR2 YSYEKL. The CDR3 is made up of 15 amino acids. In DNA, the CDR3 is TGCGCCAGCAGCCAAAGAGGAGGGGAGGTCGGCGGCTACACCTTC. This sequence encodes CASSQRGGEVGGYTF.

The rearrangement links TRBV28 to TRBJ1-1; 10 positions agree with TRBD1. V lost 10 bases, J lost 4 bases, and 15 bases stayed unmatched. The CDR3 loop spans 16 amino acids. Germline V CDR1 and CDR2: MDHEN, SYDVKM. CDR3 amino acids: CATQSTGGRDGTEAFF. As DNA, the CDR3 is TGTGCCACCCAATCGACAGGGGGCAGGGACGGCACTGAAGCTTTCTTT.

This clone came up once. The chain is built from TRBV7-2 and TRBJ2-1, with a possible D match to TRBD2 (6 bases). The CDR3 runs to 15 residues. The V and J ends lost 3 bases and 0 bases respectively, with 9 bases between them. Germline CDR1 SGHTA, CDR2 FQGNSA. The CDR3 is CASSFSGSSYNEQFF. For the CDR3, the DNA is TGTGCCAGCAGCTTTAGCGGTAGCTCCTACAATGAGCAGTTCTTC.

The V and J genes are TRBV15 and TRBJ1-1, with TRBD1 matching over 7 bases. The CDR3 length is 18 residues. With V trimmed by 0 bases and J by 1 base, 11 bases remained unmatched. The germline V gene has CDR1 LNHNV and CDR2 YYDKDF (reference sequence). For the CDR3, the DNA is TGTGCCACCAGCAGAGATTATAGGGGGCGTCAAGGGAACACTGAAGCTTTCTTT. This sequence encodes CATSRDYRGRQGNTEAFF.

The chain links TRBV23-1 to TRBJ1-5, with 9 bases identical to TRBD1. TRBV23-1 is labeled an ORF, and its function is uncertain. After removal of 7 bases from V and 4 bases from J, the junction contained 8 bases not matched to a gene. This CDR3 comprises 15 residues. The CDR3 DNA follows: TGCGCCAGCACCTCGGACAGGGGAGGGAATCAGCCCCAGCATTTT. It translates to CASTSDRGGNQPQHF.

The V gene is TRBV15, the J gene TRBJ2-5; 11 bases fit TRBD2. This CDR3 contains 17 residues. The ends lost 0 bases at V and 5 bases at J; junction bases unmatched: 8. Germline CDR1 reads LNHNV; CDR2 reads YYDKDF (reference sequence). The CDR3: CATSRDLSGRAGETQYF. In DNA form, the CDR3 reads TGTGCCACCAGCAGAGACCTTAGCGGGAGGGCCGGGGAGACCCAGTACTTC.